Each of the 16 T cell receptor beta chains below was sequenced from the same sample in a study of spatial heterogeneity in lung cancer. The study, taken as a whole, reports: The number of expanded tumor alpha and beta chains correlated with mutation number.

As to time point: sample taken at primary tumor resection. The antigens of these receptors remain unknown. MiXCR, run by TCRdb on the 5' RACE reads, gives a single entry per CDR3 protein. The profile shows around 18,000 distinct CDR3 sequences, over 7% of them singletons. The specimen comprised lung tumor tissue, sampled at surgery. The receptor source for this set is a female donor with early-stage non-small cell lung cancer.

The chain couples TRBV7-2 to TRBJ1-1, with 8 bases that match TRBD1. Germline CDR1 is SGHTA and CDR2 is FQGNSA. The CDR3 totals 14 residues. Trimming took 1 base from V and 7 from J; bases not matched to a gene: 5. CDR3 DNA: TGTGCCAGCAGCTTAGGAGGACAGGGACTTGAAGCTTTCTTT. Its translation is CASSLGGQGLEAFF.

Many counts were recorded for this clonotype. V is TRBV28 and J is TRBJ1-2; D is unresolved. Germline V gene lookup returns CDR1 MDHEN and CDR2 SYDVKM. This CDR3 has 15 residues. The V end was cut by 10 bases, the J end by 0 bases, with 18 bases between. DNA of the CDR3: TGTGCCACGAAGAGACACCAGTCAGCTAACTATGGCTACACCTTC. The encoded protein is CATKRHQSANYGYTF.

This clonotype was observed many times. The chain uses TRBV15 and TRBJ2-3; the D is unclear. The CDR3 is made up of 13 amino acids. V was cut by 1 base and J by 0 bases, with 2 bases left in between. The germline gives CDR1 LNHNV, CDR2 YYDKDF (reference sequence). The CDR3 loop is CATSRVSTDTQYF. The CDR3 DNA follows: TGTGCCACCAGCAGAGTTAGCACAGATACGCAGTATTTT.

V is TRBV20-1 and J is TRBJ1-1, with no clear D. Trimming removed 3 bases at V and 1 base at J, with 12 bases between. This CDR3 has 14 amino acids. Germline CDR1 reads DFQATT; CDR2 reads SNEGSKA (reference sequence). The CDR3 loop reads CSASRVGRNTEAFF. The CDR3 DNA reads as TGCAGTGCTAGTAGGGTTGGCAGGAACACTGAAGCTTTCTTT.

Sample share makes this clonotype medium-sized. The chain carries TRBV7-9 and TRBJ2-5; 7 bases match TRBD2. Germline trimming cut 4 bases from V and 3 bases from J; bases unmatched to any gene: 8. The CDR3 covers 15 residues. Looked up from germline, CDR1 is SEHNR and CDR2 is FQNEAQ (reference sequence). This CDR3 reads CASSSPSGGEETQYF. For the CDR3, the DNA is TGTGCCAGCAGCTCCCCTTCGGGGGGAGAAGAGACCCAGTACTTC. Drawing the rest from reference TRBV7-9 and TRBJ2-5, the complete variable domain is DTGVSQNPRHKITKRGQNVTFRCDPISEHNRLYWYRQTLGQGPEFLTYFQNEAQLEKSRLLSDRFSAERPKGSFSTLEIQRTEQGDSAMYLCASSSPSGGEETQYFGPGTRLLVL.

This clonotype was picked up many times. J is TRBJ1-6 and V is TRBV3-1; possibly TRBD1 for D (6 bases). Germline V CDR1 and CDR2: LGHDT, YNNKEL (reference sequence). CDR3 size: 13 residues. V lost 4 bases and J 17 bases, leaving 18 bases between the germline ends. The CDR3 reads CASSLIDKGGIHF. The CDR3 DNA reads TGTGCCAGCAGCCTCATCGACAAGGGGGGCATCCACTTT.

This clonotype was detected many times. This chain uses TRBV12-3 or TRBV12-4 with TRBJ2-2; 10 nucleotides align to TRBD1. This CDR3 region has 16 residues. The trim removed 5 bases at V and 7 bases at J, leaving 10 bases unmatched. The CDR3 reads CASSLGDRGLGGELFF. For the CDR3, the DNA is TGTGCCAGCAGTCTGGGCGACAGGGGGCTTGGCGGGGAGCTGTTTTTT.

This chain connects TRBV19 to TRBJ2-3; D is unclear. The germline V and J ends were trimmed by 0 bases and 2 bases, with 6 bases remaining between them. From germline, CDR1 is LNHDA and CDR2 SQIVND (reference sequence). The CDR3 contains 14 residues. The CDR3 DNA reads TGTGCCAGTAGTATAGATCGGAACACAGATACGCAGTATTTT. Translated: CASSIDRNTDTQYF.

There are a few counts of this clonotype. The DNA for the CDR3 is TGTGCCTGGAGCCGGGACAGCTTTAACACTGAAGCTTTCTTT. The encoded protein is CAWSRDSFNTEAFF. The gene calls are TRBV30 and TRBJ1-1; 7 nucleotides match TRBD1. Germline CDR1 and CDR2: GTSNPN and SVGIG (reference sequence). The V segment lost 3 bases and the J segment 2 bases; nucleotides outside the gene matches: 6. The CDR3 runs 14 residues.

By sample share, this clonotype is medium-sized. V and J are TRBV6-6 and TRBJ2-1, with 10 bases identical to TRBD2. The CDR3 covers 14 residues. CDR1 and CDR2 from the germline V gene are MNHNY and SVGAGI (reference sequence). Losses at the gene ends were 11 bases for V and 7 bases for J; bases not matched to a gene: 11. The CDR3 reads CAALGSGGPNEQFF. For the CDR3, the DNA is TGTGCCGCCCTTGGTAGCGGGGGGCCTAATGAGCAGTTCTTC.

This clonotype was found many times. This chain links TRBV9 with TRBJ1-1; 7 positions match TRBD1. With V trimmed by 4 bases and J by 8 bases, 5 bases remained unmatched. Germline V CDR1 and CDR2: SGDLS, YYNGEE. The CDR3 contains 12 residues. The CDR3 is CASSPFRGEAFF. The CDR3 region has the DNA TGTGCCAGCAGCCCCTTCAGGGGGGAAGCTTTCTTT. The full variable domain, in which reference TRBV9 and TRBJ1-1 provide the parts outside the CDR3, is DSGVTQTPKHLITATGQRVTLRCSPRSGDLSVYWYQQSLDQGLQFLIQYYNGEERAKGNILERFSAQQFPDLHSELNLSSLELGDSALYFCASSPFRGEAFFGQGTRLTVV.

This clonotype has more than one count but fewer than ten. V is TRBV5-6 and J is TRBJ2-5; 9 nucleotides align to TRBD1. From germline, CDR1 is SGHDT and CDR2 YYEEEE. This CDR3 is 14 amino acids long. Trimming at V came to 4 bases and at J to 4 bases, leaving 5 bases not matched to a gene. The CDR3 coding sequence is TGTGCCAGCAGCCCTTTGACAGGGGGAGAGACCCAGTACTTC. Amino acids: CASSPLTGGETQYF. Filled out from reference TRBV5-6 and TRBJ2-5, the complete variable domain reads DAGVTQSPTHLIKTRGQQVTLRCSPKSGHDTVSWYQQALGQGPQFIFQYYEEEERQRGNFPDRFSGHQFPNYSSELNVNALLLGDSALYLCASSPLTGGETQYFGPGTRLLVL.

The V gene is TRBV10-3, the J gene TRBJ1-4; a weak D match, TRBD1 (6 bases). Trimming stripped 5 bases from V and 6 bases from J, with 10 bases between. Germline V lookup: CDR1 ENHRY, CDR2 SYGVKD. The length of the CDR3 is 13 residues. The CDR3 DNA is TGTGCCATCAGTACGGGACATGATGAAAAACTGTTTTTT. Amino acids: CAISTGHDEKLFF.

This clonotype came up many times. The rearrangement links TRBV6-1 to TRBJ2-3; TRBD2 agrees at 8 bases. V dropped 6 bases and J dropped 4; count of bases not matched to a gene: 18. Germline V CDR1 and CDR2: MNHNS, SASEGT. The CDR3 contains 18 residues. CDR3 sequence: CASSYLYGTSGASDTQYF. Here the CDR3 DNA reads TGTGCCAGCAGCTACCTGTACGGGACTAGTGGGGCATCAGATACGCAGTATTTT.

This clonotype has ten or more counts. The J gene is TRBJ2-5, the V gene TRBV20-1, with 8 bases aligning to TRBD2. Unmatched junction bases numbered 12, after V lost 5 bases and J lost 1 base. The CDR3 is 16 residues long. CDR1 DFQATT and CDR2 SNEGSKA come from the germline V gene (reference sequence). The CDR3 is CSAPKASGGLQETQYF. DNA of the CDR3: TGCAGTGCTCCAAAGGCAAGCGGGGGACTCCAAGAGACCCAGTACTTC.

This clonotype was observed at least ten times. This chain joins TRBV10-1 and TRBJ2-3, with D perhaps TRBD1 or TRBD2 (6 bases each). CDR1 and CDR2 from the germline V gene are WNHNN and SYGVQD (reference sequence). The V end lost 8 bases, the J end lost 5 bases, and 17 bases lay between the germline ends. There are 14 residues in the CDR3. CDR3 nucleotide sequence: TGCGCCAGCGCTAGGGGGGATCTCAAAGATACGCAGTATTTT. Its protein product is CASARGDLKDTQYF.